This entry describes one T cell receptor beta chain. Its specific antigen is unknown. No much larger clone is present one base from it, and per-base qualities are unavailable. This sample stems from a study of OX40 agonist ivuxolimab in advanced cancers. Regarding the research as a whole: Ivuxolimab was an agonistic, fully human IgG2 monoclonal antibody directed against OX40 (CD134), a costimulatory receptor. Intravenous ivuxolimab was administered to patients every 2 weeks at six dose levels: 0.01, 0.1, 0.3, 1.5, 3 and 10 mg/kg. Of the roughly 54 dose-escalation patients, hepatocellular carcinoma was present in approximately 20, melanoma in some 15, renal cell carcinoma in 9 and head and neck cancer in 9. A male proportion of 70% to 90% and a mean age of approximately 61 years, ranging from 23 to 79, were recorded for the dose-escalation cohort. Prior anti-PD-1, anti-PD-L1 or anti-CTLA-4 therapy was permitted, and checkpoint inhibitors had been received by around 39% of dose-escalation patients. Partial responses were achieved by three dose-escalation patients, of whom one had hepatocellular carcinoma and two had cutaneous melanoma. The purpose of peripheral TCRbeta sequencing was to test whether ivuxolimab changed TCR sequence diversity and led to clonal T-cell expansion. The paper covers the monotherapy dose-escalation part of the phase I ivuxolimab trial, which included N ≈ 52 patients. The research as a whole found: Antigen specificity was not determined for the clonally expanded peripheral T cells. At doses of 0.1 to 3.0 mg/kg, clonal expansion of both CD4+ and CD8+ blood T cells was observed from baseline to week 6. In the 0.1-3.0 mg/kg groups, partial responders were among the patients with the lowest normalized peripheral clonal expansion, particularly in CD8+ T cells. After ivuxolimab, CD8+ T cells had more expanded clones than CD4+ T cells on average. Low levels of normalized T-cell clonal expansion were also seen in some patients who did not respond.

The trial excluded patients who had a history of autoimmune disease or were on systemic immunosuppression. Peripheral blood for TCR sequencing was collected from all dose cohorts at baseline, on cycle 4 day 1, and on cycle 7 day 1. The samples were drawn from a first-in-human, open-label, multicenter phase I dose-escalation trial of ivuxolimab. The trial enrolled adults with locally advanced or metastatic head and neck squamous cell, hepatocellular, melanoma or renal cell carcinoma. Before TCR sequencing, CD4+ T cells and CD8+ T cells were sorted from peripheral blood as separate populations. Sequences LNHDA (CDR1) and SQIVND (CDR2) are obtained from the germline V gene (reference sequence). V drops 2 bases and J drops 5 bases, leaving 9 bases in between. CDR3 length: 13 amino acids, cysteine to phenylalanine. Here the CDR3 DNA is all that survives: 39 bases in frame from base 1. Genomic DNA was isolated from the sorted cells so that the TCRbeta CDR3 region could be sequenced. The immunoSEQ Assay was used to sequence the TCRbeta CDR3 regions. This is the immuneACCESS table as TCRdb keeps it, with only in-frame sequences that have V and J called. A part of the clones is gone; compared with another copy, unresolved V genes explain less than half, and the rest is unexplained. The sample table shows about 59,000 clones, and around 87% are seen once. 5% to 6% of the sample goes to the ten largest clones.

The sequenced sample was CD4+ or CD8+ T cells sorted from blood, obtained in a trial of the OX40 agonist ivuxolimab. This clonotype originated in an adult with an advanced solid tumor such as melanoma, head and neck, liver or kidney cancer. The rearranged segments are TRBV19 and TRBJ1-1, with the D gene not clear enough to name. The CDR3 in this case is CASSIKQRTEAFF. The nucleotides read TGTGCCAGTAGTATAAAACAGAGGACTGAAGCTTTCTTT.